This TCR beta chain was observed in a study of cytomegalovirus exposure and HLA in healthy donors. Germline assignment: CDR1 SGHRS and CDR2 YFSETQ. Trimming left V 0 bases short and J 9 bases short, with 11 bases between. The CDR3 extends over 13 amino acids. The PCR made use of 60 Vbeta and 13 Jbeta primers. Profiled with immunoSEQ multiplex PCR; TCRdb holds only in-frame clones, not every one. The sample lists around 100,000 clones, around 84% seen once, with 4.1% in the top ten. Worth noting for this clone: What it recognizes is unknown.

General study points: TCR beta V segments were, for the most part, productive about 87% or about 30% of the time in an earlier analysis.

Input material: PBMCs. This clonotype originated in a woman in her forties in good health and CMV-seropositive. The chain recombines TRBV5-1 with TRBJ2-3, with D possibly being TRBD1 (5 bases). The CDR3 loop reads CASSLEGKGTQYF. The CDR3 DNA follows: TGCGCCAGCAGCTTGGAGGGGAAAGGGACGCAGTATTTT.